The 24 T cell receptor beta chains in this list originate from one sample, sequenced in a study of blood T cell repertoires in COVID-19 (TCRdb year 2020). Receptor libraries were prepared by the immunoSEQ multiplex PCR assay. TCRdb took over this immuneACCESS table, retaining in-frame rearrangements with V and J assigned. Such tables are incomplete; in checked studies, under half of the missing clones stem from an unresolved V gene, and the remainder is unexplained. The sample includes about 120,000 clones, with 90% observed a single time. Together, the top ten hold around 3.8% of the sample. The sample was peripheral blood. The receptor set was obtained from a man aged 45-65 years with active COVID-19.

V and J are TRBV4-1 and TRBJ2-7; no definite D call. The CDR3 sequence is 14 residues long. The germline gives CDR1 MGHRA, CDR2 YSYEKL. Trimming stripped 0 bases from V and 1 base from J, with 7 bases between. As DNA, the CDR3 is TGCGCCAGCAGCCAAGAGGAACAGTCCTACGAGCAGTACTTC. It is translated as CASSQEEQSYEQYF.

The CDR3 DNA sequence: TGCAGCGTTGGACCTAGCGGGGGGGCCGGGAATGAGCAGTTCTTC. Residues: CSVGPSGGAGNEQFF. This rearrangement joins TRBV29-1 to TRBJ2-1; 12 bases align to TRBD2. The CDR3 contains 15 residues. The V gene's germline CDR1 is SQVTM and CDR2 ANQGSEA. J was trimmed by 7 bases and V by 4 bases; bases with no gene match: 8.

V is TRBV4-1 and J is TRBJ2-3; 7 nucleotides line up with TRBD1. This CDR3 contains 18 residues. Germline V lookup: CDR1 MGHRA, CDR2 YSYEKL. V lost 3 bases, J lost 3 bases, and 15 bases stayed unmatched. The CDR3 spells CASSQGAPGQAPTDTQYF. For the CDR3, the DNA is TGCGCCAGCAGCCAGGGGGCCCCCGGACAGGCGCCTACAGATACGCAGTATTTT.

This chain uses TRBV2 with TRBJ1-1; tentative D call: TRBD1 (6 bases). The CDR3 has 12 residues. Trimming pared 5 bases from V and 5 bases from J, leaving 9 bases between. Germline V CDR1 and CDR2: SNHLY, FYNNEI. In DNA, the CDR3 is TGTGCCAGCAGTCCGGACAGAACTGAAGCTTTCTTT. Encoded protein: CASSPDRTEAFF.

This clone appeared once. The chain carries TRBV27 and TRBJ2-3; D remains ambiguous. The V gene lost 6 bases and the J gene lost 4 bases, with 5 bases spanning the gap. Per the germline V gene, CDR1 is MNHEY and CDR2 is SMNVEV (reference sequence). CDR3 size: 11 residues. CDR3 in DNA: TGTGCCAGCAGCACTCCAGATACGCAGTATTTT. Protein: CASSTPDTQYF.

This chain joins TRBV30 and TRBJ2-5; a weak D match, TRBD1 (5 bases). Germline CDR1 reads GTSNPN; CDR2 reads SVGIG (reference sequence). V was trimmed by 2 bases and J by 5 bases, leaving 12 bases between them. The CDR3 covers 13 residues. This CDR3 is CAWSRGHSETQYF. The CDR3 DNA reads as TGTGCCTGGAGTAGGGGTCATTCGGAGACCCAGTACTTC.

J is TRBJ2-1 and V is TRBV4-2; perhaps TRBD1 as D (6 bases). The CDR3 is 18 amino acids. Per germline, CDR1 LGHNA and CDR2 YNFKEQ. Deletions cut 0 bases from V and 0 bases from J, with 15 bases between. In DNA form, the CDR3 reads TGTGCCAGCAGCCAAGATCTCGGGACACAGAGCTCCTACAATGAGCAGTTCTTC. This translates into CASSQDLGTQSSYNEQFF.

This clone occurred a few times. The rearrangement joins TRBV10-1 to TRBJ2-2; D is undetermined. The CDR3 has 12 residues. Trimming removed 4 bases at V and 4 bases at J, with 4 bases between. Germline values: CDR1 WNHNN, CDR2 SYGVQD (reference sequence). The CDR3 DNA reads TGCGCCAGCAGTGCCTCCACCGGGGAGCTGTTTTTT. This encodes CASSASTGELFF.

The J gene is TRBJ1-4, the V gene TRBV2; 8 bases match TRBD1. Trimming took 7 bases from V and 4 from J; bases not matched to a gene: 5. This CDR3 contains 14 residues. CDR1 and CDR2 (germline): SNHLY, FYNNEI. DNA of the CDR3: TGTGCCAGCAAACCGGGACAGGTTAATGAAAAACTGTTTTTT. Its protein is CASKPGQVNEKLFF.

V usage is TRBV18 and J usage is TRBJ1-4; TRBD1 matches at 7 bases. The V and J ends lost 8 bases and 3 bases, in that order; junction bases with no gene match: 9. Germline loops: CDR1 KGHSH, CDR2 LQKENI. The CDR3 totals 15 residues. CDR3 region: CASAPDRAPNEKLFF. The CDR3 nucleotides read TGTGCCAGCGCGCCCGACAGGGCACCTAATGAAAAACTGTTTTTT.

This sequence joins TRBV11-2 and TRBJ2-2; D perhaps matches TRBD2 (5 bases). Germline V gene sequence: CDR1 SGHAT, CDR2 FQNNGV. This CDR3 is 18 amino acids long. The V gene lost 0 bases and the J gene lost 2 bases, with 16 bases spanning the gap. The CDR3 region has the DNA TGTGCCAGCAGCTTAGAAGGGAGAGGACGTCCAAACACCGGGGAGCTGTTTTTT. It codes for CASSLEGRGRPNTGELFF. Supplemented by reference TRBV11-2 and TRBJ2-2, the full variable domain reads EAGVAQSPRYKIIEKRQSVAFWCNPISGHATLYWYQQILGQGPKLLIQFQNNGVVDDSQLPKDRFSAERLKGVDSTLKIQPAKLEDSAVYLCASSLEGRGRPNTGELFFGEGSRLTVL.

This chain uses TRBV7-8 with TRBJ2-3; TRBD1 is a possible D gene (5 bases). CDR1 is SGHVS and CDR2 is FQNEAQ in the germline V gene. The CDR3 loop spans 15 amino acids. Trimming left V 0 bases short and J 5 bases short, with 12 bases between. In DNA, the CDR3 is TGTGCCAGCAGCTTAGCACAGGAGCAGGTAGATACGCAGTATTTT. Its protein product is CASSLAQEQVDTQYF.

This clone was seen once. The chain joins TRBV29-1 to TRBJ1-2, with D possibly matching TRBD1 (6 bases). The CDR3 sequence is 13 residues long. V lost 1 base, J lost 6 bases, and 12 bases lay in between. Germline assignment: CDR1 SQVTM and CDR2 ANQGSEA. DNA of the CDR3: TGCAGCGTTGAAGTTGTCAGGGGAAATGGCTACACCTTC. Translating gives CSVEVVRGNGYTF. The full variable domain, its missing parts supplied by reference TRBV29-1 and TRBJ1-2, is SAVISQKPSRDICQRGTSLTIQCQVDSQVTMMFWYRQQPGQSLTLIATANQGSEATYESGFVIDKFPISRPNLTFSTLTVSNMSPEDSSIYLCSVEVVRGNGYTFGSGTRLTVV.

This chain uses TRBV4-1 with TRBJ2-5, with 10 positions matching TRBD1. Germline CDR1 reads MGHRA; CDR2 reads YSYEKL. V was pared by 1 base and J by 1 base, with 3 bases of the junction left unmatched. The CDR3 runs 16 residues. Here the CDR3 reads CASSQVGQGSQETQYF. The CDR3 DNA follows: TGCGCCAGCAGCCAAGTGGGACAGGGGTCCCAAGAGACCCAGTACTTC.

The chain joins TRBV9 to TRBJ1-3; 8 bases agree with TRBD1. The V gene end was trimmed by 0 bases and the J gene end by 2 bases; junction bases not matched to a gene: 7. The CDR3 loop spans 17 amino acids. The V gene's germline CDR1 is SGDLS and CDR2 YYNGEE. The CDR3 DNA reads TGTGCCAGCAGCGTAGATCAGGGGGCGACGGCTGGAAACACCATATATTTT. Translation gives CASSVDQGATAGNTIYF.

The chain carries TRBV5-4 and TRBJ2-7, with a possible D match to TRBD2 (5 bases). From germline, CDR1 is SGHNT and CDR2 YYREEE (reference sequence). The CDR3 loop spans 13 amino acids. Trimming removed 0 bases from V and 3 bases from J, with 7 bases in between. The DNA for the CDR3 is TGTGCCAGCAGCTTGGCGGGGTTCTACGAGCAGTACGTC. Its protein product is CASSLAGFYEQYV.

The CDR3 is CSGGQSTSTDTQYF. The CDR3 DNA follows: TGCAGCGGCGGACAGTCTACTAGCACAGATACGCAGTATTTT. The chain employs TRBV29-1 and TRBJ2-3; maybe TRBD1 (6 bases). The CDR3 is made up of 14 amino acids. CDR1 and CDR2 from the germline V gene are SQVTM and ANQGSEA. With 7 bases removed from V and 0 bases from J, the gap between germline ends came to 14 bases.

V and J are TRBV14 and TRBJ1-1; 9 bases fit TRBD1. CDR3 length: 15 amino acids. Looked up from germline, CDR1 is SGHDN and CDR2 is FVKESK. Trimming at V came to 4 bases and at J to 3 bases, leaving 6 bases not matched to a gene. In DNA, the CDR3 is TGTGCCAGCAGCCCGCTGACAGGGGGATACACTGAAGCTTTCTTT. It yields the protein CASSPLTGGYTEAFF.

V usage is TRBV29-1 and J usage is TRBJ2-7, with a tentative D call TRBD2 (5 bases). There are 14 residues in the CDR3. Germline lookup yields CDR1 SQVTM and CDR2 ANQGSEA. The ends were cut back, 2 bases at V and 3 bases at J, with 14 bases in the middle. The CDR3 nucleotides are TGCAGCGTTGAAATGCGATTTCGGGGCTACGAGCAGTACGTC. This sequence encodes CSVEMRFRGYEQYV.

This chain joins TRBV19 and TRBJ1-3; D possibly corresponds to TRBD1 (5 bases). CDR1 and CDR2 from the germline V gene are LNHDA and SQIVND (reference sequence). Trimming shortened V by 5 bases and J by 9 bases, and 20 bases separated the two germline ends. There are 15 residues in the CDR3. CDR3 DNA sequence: TGTGCCAGTAGTCCCCCAAACGACAGATCCGGCACCATATATTTT. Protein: CASSPPNDRSGTIYF.

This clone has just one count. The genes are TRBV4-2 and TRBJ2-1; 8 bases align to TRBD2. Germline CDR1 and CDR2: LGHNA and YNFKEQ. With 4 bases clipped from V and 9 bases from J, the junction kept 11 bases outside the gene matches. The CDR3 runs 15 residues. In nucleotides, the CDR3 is TGTGCCAGCAGCCCCAACAGCGGGAGCGGCGGTGAGCAGTTCTTC. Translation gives CASSPNSGSGGEQFF.

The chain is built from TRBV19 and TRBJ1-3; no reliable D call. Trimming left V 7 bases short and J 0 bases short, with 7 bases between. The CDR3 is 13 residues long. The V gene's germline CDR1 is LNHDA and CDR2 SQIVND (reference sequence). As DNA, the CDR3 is TGTGCCAGTACGGTCCTCTCTGGAAACACCATATATTTT. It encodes CASTVLSGNTIYF.

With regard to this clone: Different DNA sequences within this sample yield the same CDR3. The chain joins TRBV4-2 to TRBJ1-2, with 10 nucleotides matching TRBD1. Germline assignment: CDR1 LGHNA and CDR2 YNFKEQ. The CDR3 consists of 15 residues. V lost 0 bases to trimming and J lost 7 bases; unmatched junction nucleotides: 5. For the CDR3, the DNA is TGTGCCAGCAGCCAAGATAGACAGGGGGCAGGTGGCTACACCTTC. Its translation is CASSQDRQGAGGYTF.

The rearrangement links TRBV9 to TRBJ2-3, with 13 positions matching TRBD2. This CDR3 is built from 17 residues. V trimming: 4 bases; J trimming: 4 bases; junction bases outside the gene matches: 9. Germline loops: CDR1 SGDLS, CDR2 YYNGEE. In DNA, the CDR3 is TGTGCCAGCAGCCCCGGGACTAGCGGGATTTGGCCAGATACGCAGTATTTT. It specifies CASSPGTSGIWPDTQYF.